This entry lists 30 T cell receptor beta chains sequenced from one sample in a study of T cell repertoires in cytomegalovirus infection. TCRdb re-called the reads with MiXCR, one entry per CDR3 protein. The repertoire holds about 260,000 distinct CDR3 sequences, roughly 13% seen once, with roughly 9.7% in the top ten. Sequenced: PBMCs. These receptors were obtained from a human donor in good health (CMV status not recorded). Some clones in this sample may be carry-over from other donors' samples.

In this sample, this clonotype turned up many times. This rearrangement joins TRBV2 to TRBJ2-5; perhaps D is TRBD1 or TRBD2 (5 bases each). Trimming removed 10 bases at V and 2 bases at J, with 14 bases between. The CDR3 contains 13 residues. Germline V gene data show CDR1 as SNHLY and CDR2 as FYNNEI. The CDR3 DNA reads TGTGCCAAAACCGGGACGGAGCAAGAGACCCAGTACTTC. Protein: CAKTGTEQETQYF.

This clonotype was detected only once. The chain is built from TRBV18 and TRBJ2-5; TRBD2 matches at 9 bases. Germline V lookup: CDR1 KGHSH, CDR2 LQKENI. V shed 5 bases, J shed 4 bases, and the junction held 8 bases outside the gene matches. This CDR3 has 15 residues. DNA for the CDR3: TGTGCCAGCTCAGCGAGTAGCGGGGGAATAGAGACCCAGTACTTC. It translates to CASSASSGGIETQYF.

This clonotype was recorded a few times. The rearrangement joins TRBV6-2 or TRBV6-3 to TRBJ2-7, with 8 bases matching TRBD2. This CDR3 is built from 21 residues. The germline gives CDR1 MNHEY, CDR2 SVGEGT. J gave up 0 bases and V 2 bases, and 21 bases lay outside the gene matches. The CDR3 DNA is TGTGCCAGCAGTTACGCAGCATCGGGACAAGGACTAGCCCCGAGCTCCTACGAGCAGTACTTC. The encoded protein is CASSYAASGQGLAPSSYEQYF.

Many counts were recorded for this clonotype. The chain's CDR3 is CASSSAGATFYEQYF. For the CDR3, the DNA is TGTGCCAGCAGCTCCGCTGGGGCGACTTTCTACGAGCAGTACTTC. The chain carries TRBV7-9 and TRBJ2-7, with D perhaps matching TRBD1 (5 bases). Trimming pared 4 bases from V and 3 bases from J, leaving 16 bases between. This CDR3 comprises 15 residues. From germline, CDR1 is SEHNR and CDR2 FQNEAQ (reference sequence).

This clonotype was seen many times. The chain joins TRBV7-9 to TRBJ1-2, with D possibly TRBD1 on 5 matching bases. There are 15 residues in the CDR3. Germline CDR1 SEHNR, CDR2 FQNEAQ (reference sequence). Trimming pared 1 base from V and 5 bases from J, leaving 14 bases between. Here the CDR3 reads CASSLDATDNYGYTF. In DNA, the CDR3 is TGTGCCAGCAGCTTAGATGCGACAGACAATTATGGCTACACCTTC.

The rearrangement uses TRBV2 and TRBJ2-1; D unclear. Deletions cut 5 bases from V and 7 bases from J, with 21 bases between. Germline-derived CDR1 and CDR2 are SNHLY and FYNNEI. The CDR3 is made up of 16 amino acids. The CDR3 nucleotides are TGTGCCAGCAGTAAGTCCTCTGGCCCTTTTTTGAATGAGCAGTTCTTC. Its protein is CASSKSSGPFLNEQFF.

This clonotype was recorded a few times. The junction departs from the called germline gene at one end, perhaps through a read error. The V and J genes are TRBV6-5 and TRBJ2-5; the D call may be TRBD1 or TRBD2 (6 bases each). Germline loops: CDR1 MNHEY, CDR2 SVGAGI. There are 11 residues in the CDR3. The CDR3 DNA sequence: TGTGCCAGCAGGGGGGTCGCAGGGGAGGACTTC. Translated: CASRGVAGEDF.

J is TRBJ1-5 and V is TRBV6-2 or TRBV6-3; D may be TRBD1 (5 bases). CDR1 is MNHEY, CDR2 SVGEGT, per germline. There are 12 residues in the CDR3. Deletions cut 8 bases from V and 5 bases from J, with 10 bases between. CDR3 DNA sequence: TGTGCCAGCGGGGCACCTTATCAGCCCCAGCATTTT. This codes for CASGAPYQPQHF.

In its sample, this clonotype was seen many times. The J gene is TRBJ2-4, the V gene TRBV7-2; D may be TRBD1 (5 bases). Per germline, CDR1 SGHTA and CDR2 FQGNSA. This CDR3 contains 12 residues. Trimming removed 7 bases from V and 10 bases from J, with 14 bases in between. Written as DNA, the CDR3 is TGTGCCAGCACCCAGGGTGTGGGGATTCAGTACTTC. This translates into CASTQGVGIQYF.

This chain joins TRBV6-2 or TRBV6-3 and TRBJ2-4; tentative D call: TRBD1 (5 bases). The CDR3 runs to 13 residues. V lost 4 bases to trimming and J lost 16 bases, with 20 bases between them. Looked up from germline, CDR1 is MNHEY and CDR2 is SVGEGT. CDR3: CASSWYRQTHTYF. The CDR3 DNA follows: TGTGCCAGCAGTTGGTATCGACAGACCCATACCTACTTC.

This clonotype was found many times. The V call is TRBV7-2, the J call TRBJ2-7; 10 bases align to TRBD1. Trimming cost V 5 bases and J 8 bases; bases outside gene matches: 9. This CDR3 spans 14 amino acids. Germline lookup yields CDR1 SGHTA and CDR2 FQGNSA. This CDR3 reads CASSPGGDRGKQYF. As DNA, the CDR3 is TGTGCCAGCAGCCCAGGGGGGGACAGGGGAAAGCAGTACTTC.

On this clonotype itself: This clone may be a read error of a much larger clone one base away. The rearrangement links TRBV5-1 to TRBJ1-4, with a tentative D call TRBD1 (5 bases). The CDR3 length is 14 residues. Germline assignment: CDR1 SGHRS and CDR2 YFSETQ. CDR3 nucleotides: TGCGCCAGCAGCTTGGGGGGGACCCATGAAGAACTGTTTTTT. Its protein product is CASSLGGTHEELFF. Full variable domain (outside the CDR3, taken from reference TRBV5-1 and TRBJ1-4): KAGVTQTPRYLIKTRGQQVTLSCSPISGHRSVSWYQQTPGQGLQFLFEYFSETQRNKGNFPGRFSGRQFSNSRSEMNVSTLELGDSALYLCASSLGGTHEELFFGSGTQLSVL.

This clonotype was recorded many times. The V call is TRBV19, the J call TRBJ1-4; D is ambiguous. The germline V and J ends were trimmed by 8 bases and 8 bases, with 6 bases remaining between them. CDR3 length: 10 residues. The V gene's germline CDR1 is LNHDA and CDR2 SQIVND (reference sequence). The CDR3 DNA is TGTGCCAGTTACGAAGAAAAACTGTTTTTT. Its translation is CASYEEKLFF. The whole variable domain, filled in from reference TRBV19 and TRBJ1-4, reads DGGITQSPKYLFRKEGQNVTLSCEQNLNHDAMYWYRQDPGQGLRLIYYSQIVNDFQKGDIAEGYSVSREKKESFPLTVTSAQKNPTAFYLCASYEEKLFFGSGTQLSVL.

This clonotype was detected only a few times. The chain has TRBV20-1 and TRBJ2-7; possible D gene TRBD2, 6 bases. Germline V gene lookup returns CDR1 DFQATT and CDR2 SNEGSKA (reference sequence). The V gene lost 6 bases and the J gene lost 4 bases, with 13 bases spanning the gap. The length of the CDR3 is 12 residues. The CDR3 nucleotides read TGCAGTGCCAGGGAGGAGGGTTACGAGCAGTACTTC. This translates into CSAREEGYEQYF.

This clonotype was recorded many times. This chain joins TRBV6-1 and TRBJ1-6, with unresolved D. The CDR3 length is 14 residues. Trimming removed 6 bases at V and 6 bases at J, with 12 bases between. Germline CDR1 is MNHNS and CDR2 is SASEGT. CDR3 in DNA: TGTGCCAGCAGGAGGAGTCCATTTAATTCACCCCTCCACTTT. As protein: CASRRSPFNSPLHF.

This clonotype was picked up many times. The chain links TRBV7-4 to TRBJ1-1; tentative D call: TRBD1 (5 bases). The CDR3 extends over 13 amino acids. V dropped 8 bases and J dropped 1 base, with 11 bases sitting between them. Germline CDR1 is SGHVT and CDR2 is SQSDAQ. The CDR3 sequence is CASCRDRNTEAFF. The CDR3 region has the DNA TGTGCCAGCTGCCGGGACCGGAACACTGAAGCTTTCTTT.

The genes are TRBV6-2 or TRBV6-3 and TRBJ2-7, with D uncertain. V was cut by 8 bases and J by 6 bases, with 14 bases left in between. CDR1 is MNHEY and CDR2 is SVGEGT in the germline V gene. The CDR3 is made up of 12 amino acids. CDR3 sequence: CASRYSGGEQYF. DNA of the CDR3: TGTGCCAGCCGATACTCCGGTGGCGAGCAGTACTTC.

This clonotype was observed a handful of times. This rearrangement joins TRBV20-1 to TRBJ2-7; 11 bases align to TRBD2. Germline CDR1 is DFQATT and CDR2 is SNEGSKA (reference sequence). J lost 6 bases, V lost 6 bases, and 7 bases had no gene match. This CDR3 contains 13 residues. In DNA form, the CDR3 reads TGCAGTGCCAGCCTAGCGGGAGGATCCGAGCAGTACTTC. Its translation is CSASLAGGSEQYF.

In the case of this clonotype: With a much larger clone just one base away, this may be a read error. The chain has TRBV28 and TRBJ1-1, with D perhaps matching TRBD1 (5 bases). This CDR3 region has 14 residues. Germline CDR1 is MDHEN and CDR2 is SYDVKM. With 1 base removed from V and 6 bases from J, the gap between germline ends came to 12 bases. The CDR3 sequence: CASSLFDRNPEAFF. The CDR3 DNA is TGTGCCAGCAGTTTATTCGACAGAAACCCTGAAGCTTTCTTT. The full variable domain, in which reference TRBV28 and TRBJ1-1 provide the parts outside the CDR3, is DVKVTQSSRYLVKRTGEKVFLECVQDMDHENMFWYRQDPGLGLRLIYFSYDVKMKEKGDIPEGYSVSREKKERFSLILESASTNQTSMYLCASSLFDRNPEAFFGQGTRLTVV.

This clonotype was recorded many times. The chain employs TRBV7-3 and TRBJ2-7, with D maybe TRBD2 (6 bases). Germline V gives CDR1 SGHTA, CDR2 FQGTGA. This CDR3 has 15 amino acids. The V end lost 3 bases, the J end lost 4 bases, and 16 bases lay between the germline ends. The CDR3 DNA reads as TGTGCCAGCAGCTTCGGCGGGAACAGGCCTTACGAGCAGTACTTC. It yields the protein CASSFGGNRPYEQYF.

This clonotype was counted ten times or more. The rearrangement links TRBV7-8 to TRBJ1-2; D gene unclear. V was cut by 5 bases and J by 1 base, with 14 bases left in between. This CDR3 has 15 amino acids. CDR1 and CDR2 from the germline V gene are SGHVS and FQNEAQ. This CDR3 is CASSLSPQSNYGYTF. For the CDR3, the DNA is TGTGCCAGCAGCCTCTCACCTCAGAGTAACTATGGCTACACCTTC. Looking up the rest from reference TRBV7-8 and TRBJ1-2 gives the full variable domain: GAGVSQSPRYKVAKRGQDVALRCDPISGHVSLFWYQQALGQGPEFLTYFQNEAQLDKSGLPSDRFFAERPEGSVSTLKIQRTQQEDSAVYLCASSLSPQSNYGYTFGSGTRLTVV.

The table lists this clonotype with many counts. The chain has TRBV7-2 and TRBJ1-1; TRBD1 is a possible D gene (5 bases). The CDR3 covers 14 residues. Deletions cut 0 bases from V and 4 bases from J, with 9 bases between. Germline V gives CDR1 SGHTA, CDR2 FQGNSA. CDR3 bases: TGTGCCAGCAGCTTAGCAGGGAGGGGCACTGAAGCTTTCTTT. Protein product: CASSLAGRGTEAFF.

This clonotype has only a few counts. This sequence joins TRBV20-1 and TRBJ1-1, with D possibly matching TRBD1 (5 bases). The CDR3 length is 14 residues. Trimming pared 2 bases from V and 4 bases from J, leaving 14 bases between. Germline loops: CDR1 DFQATT, CDR2 SNEGSKA (reference sequence). This chain's CDR3 is CSARKRLGGTEAFF. DNA for the CDR3: TGCAGTGCTAGAAAACGTTTGGGGGGCACTGAAGCTTTCTTT.

The sample holds a few counts of this clonotype. The genes are TRBV5-1 and TRBJ2-2, with TRBD2 identical over 10 bases. The CDR3 length is 16 residues. CDR1 SGHRS and CDR2 YFSETQ come from the germline V gene. The V and J ends lost 0 bases and 5 bases, in that order; junction bases with no gene match: 4. The CDR3 spells CASSLELAGLTGELFF. Written as DNA, the CDR3 is TGCGCCAGCAGCTTGGAACTAGCGGGACTTACCGGGGAGCTGTTTTTT.

At least ten counts were recorded for this clonotype. V is TRBV12-3 or TRBV12-4 and J is TRBJ2-1; 12 bases fit TRBD2. This CDR3 contains 15 residues. The V segment lost 6 bases and the J segment 4 bases; nucleotides outside the gene matches: 4. In DNA form, the CDR3 reads TGTGCCAGCAGACGACTAGCGGGGGCGTACAATGAGCAGTTCTTC. Translating it yields CASRRLAGAYNEQFF.

This chain joins TRBV29-1 and TRBJ2-1; 7 nucleotides agree with TRBD2. V lost 7 bases and J lost 0; bases outside the gene matches: 3. Germline V gives CDR1 SQVTM, CDR2 ANQGSEA. The CDR3 contains 13 residues. The CDR3 region is CSGAGSSYNEQFF. CDR3 DNA: TGCAGCGGAGCGGGGTCCTCCTACAATGAGCAGTTCTTC.

This clonotype was seen a handful of times. V gene TRBV5-4 combines with J gene TRBJ1-2; D might be TRBD1 (6 bases). The CDR3 is 15 residues long. V was clipped by 4 bases and J by 8 bases, with 21 bases between them. Germline-derived CDR1 and CDR2 are SGHNT and YYREEE (reference sequence). The CDR3 nucleotides are TGTGCCAGCAGCACCAACCCATCACAGGGCGGGGGCTACACCTTC. It specifies CASSTNPSQGGGYTF.

This clonotype came up many times. The gene calls are TRBV5-1 and TRBJ1-1, with D possibly TRBD1 on 6 matching bases. Germline CDR1 is SGHRS and CDR2 is YFSETQ. This CDR3 spans 15 amino acids. Deletions cut 4 bases from V and 1 base from J, with 14 bases between. In DNA, the CDR3 is TGCGCCAGCAGCCTTTCTACAGGGCCGAACACTGAAGCTTTCTTT. Protein product: CASSLSTGPNTEAFF.

This clonotype occurred a few times. This chain joins TRBV20-1 and TRBJ2-4; 10 bases are a match to TRBD2. V dropped 5 bases and J dropped 0; count of bases not matched to a gene: 10. Germline loops: CDR1 DFQATT, CDR2 SNEGSKA (reference sequence). The CDR3 totals 17 residues. DNA for the CDR3: TGCAGTGCTGAGAGCGGGGGGGTACCACTAGCCAAAAACATTCAGTACTTC. Translating gives CSAESGGVPLAKNIQYF.

The chain uses TRBV5-1 and TRBJ1-2; tentatively, D is TRBD1 (5 bases). The germline V gene encodes CDR1 SGHRS and CDR2 YFSETQ. Between the trimmed V and J ends, which lost 1 base and 8 bases, there was a span of 9 bases. The CDR3 length is 12 residues. CDR3 sequence reads: CASSLTGSGYTF. The CDR3 region has the DNA TGCGCCAGCAGCTTGACAGGAAGCGGCTACACCTTC.